The clone carrying this T cell receptor (beta chain) was found many times. Its antigen is not known. This sample was taken from a study of T cells in Graves' hyperthyroidism and ophthalmopathy. Study background: The authors collected peripheral blood at initial diagnosis, before any treatment.

TCR beta CDR3 region amplification was performed from RNA transcripts. HTBI primers were used for first-round RT-PCR of the TCR CDR3. MiXCR, run by TCRdb on the multiplex PCR reads, gives a single entry per CDR3 protein. The top ten hold about 50% of the sample, which has under 350,000 distinct CDR3 sequences, roughly 21% seen once. Overall study findings and caveats: Most expanded thyroid clonotypes above 0.001 also appeared in blood.

The sequenced sample was blood. This TCR derives from a woman aged 45-65 years with Graves' hyperthyroidism.

The CDR3 DNA follows: TGTGCCAGTAGTGTCCAGGTTTACAATGAGCAGTTCTTC. It translates to CASSVQVYNEQFF. The V and J genes are TRBV19 and TRBJ2-1; no firm D call. This CDR3 comprises 13 residues. Trimming removed 5 bases at V and 4 bases at J, with 9 bases between. Germline assignment: CDR1 LNHDA and CDR2 SQIVND (reference sequence). Looking up the rest from reference TRBV19 and TRBJ2-1 gives the full variable domain: DGGITQSPKYLFRKEGQNVTLSCEQNLNHDAMYWYRQDPGQGLRLIYYSQIVNDFQKGDIAEGYSVSREKKESFPLTVTSAQKNPTAFYLCASSVQVYNEQFFGPGTRLTVL.